This T cell receptor (beta chain) was retrieved from a study of cytomegalovirus exposure and HLA in healthy donors. The V end lost 4 bases, the J end lost 3 bases, and 17 bases lay between the germline ends. There are 16 residues in the CDR3. From germline, CDR1 is MGHDK and CDR2 SYGVNS. The data were produced by immunoSEQ multiplex PCR, yet TCRdb's version contains in-frame clones alone and is incomplete. The sample includes around 190,000 clones, about 84% of them seen just once. The source of this sequence is a woman between 18 and 29 years old in good health and CMV-seronegative. The gene calls are TRBV25-1 and TRBJ2-3, with a tentative D call TRBD2 (6 bases). The specimen sequenced was PBMCs. The CDR3 region has the DNA TGTGCCAGCAGTGCCTTTGTAGCGGAGCGGACAGATACGCAGTATTTT. This gives the protein CASSAFVAERTDTQYF.